This record concerns one T cell receptor (beta chain) sequence. Its antigen is unknown. These data originate in a study of graft-versus-host responses after intestinal transplantation. As for the study in general: Recipients had multivisceral, liver-intestinal, or isolated intestinal transplants. Tacrolimus and steroids were given for roughly 3 years to all recipients after anti-thymocyte globulin induction.

Broader study findings: Present in recipient marrow, GvH clones included some that appeared first in ileum or blood. Early post-transplant HvG declines showed an association with peak circulating GvH clone levels.

Clones were sequenced by immunoSEQ multiplex PCR, and TCRdb holds only the in-frame ones, with some missing. The sample consists of about 70,000 clones, just under 95% of them appearing once. V lost 1 base to trimming and J lost 0 bases, with 12 bases between them. CDR1 and CDR2 (germline): SGHAT, FQNNGV. The CDR3 is 16 amino acids. The chain employs TRBV11-2 and TRBJ1-1, with D uncertain. Specimen: unstimulated CD8+ T cells sorted from spleen or lymph node cells, collected before intestinal transplant. The origin of this receptor is a human donor who received an intestinal transplant. CDR3 residues: CASSLVGVSMNTEAFF. CDR3 in DNA: TGTGCCAGCAGCTTAGTTGGGGTTAGCATGAACACTGAAGCTTTCTTT.